The next 18 T cell receptor beta chains were all read from a single sample in a study of blood T cell repertoires in COVID-19. TCRdb's table, derived via immunoSEQ multiplex PCR, lists solely in-frame clones and lacks some. The sample consists of about 91,000 clones, 88% of them appearing once. Sequenced sample: peripheral blood. The receptors derive from a woman aged 80 or over with active COVID-19.

This chain links TRBV28 with TRBJ2-7; D may be TRBD1 (6 bases). Trimming left V 3 bases short and J 2 bases short, with 8 bases between. The CDR3 runs to 13 residues. Germline CDR1 and CDR2: MDHEN and SYDVKM. The CDR3 here is CASSFQGTYEQYF. The CDR3 nucleotides are TGTGCCAGCAGTTTCCAGGGGACCTACGAGCAGTACTTC.

The chain links TRBV5-6 to TRBJ1-4; D may be TRBD1 (6 bases). CDR1 and CDR2 from the germline V gene are SGHDT and YYEEEE. The V end lost 4 bases, the J end lost 3 bases, and 13 bases lay between the germline ends. This CDR3 contains 15 residues. The CDR3 sequence: CASSGTGFANEKLFF. The CDR3 DNA reads as TGTGCCAGCAGCGGCACAGGGTTTGCTAATGAAAAACTGTTTTTT. Full variable domain (remainder filled in from reference TRBV5-6 and TRBJ1-4): DAGVTQSPTHLIKTRGQQVTLRCSPKSGHDTVSWYQQALGQGPQFIFQYYEEEERQRGNFPDRFSGHQFPNYSSELNVNALLLGDSALYLCASSGTGFANEKLFFGSGTQLSVL.

This sequence joins TRBV29-1 and TRBJ2-3; TRBD2 aligns across 8 bases. The CDR3 is 15 amino acids. Germline V gene data show CDR1 as SQVTM and CDR2 as ANQGSEA. V shed 1 base, J shed 3 bases, and the junction held 6 bases outside the gene matches. The CDR3 sequence: CSVEGGKRETDTQYF. The CDR3 DNA is TGCAGCGTTGAAGGTGGTAAGCGGGAGACAGATACGCAGTATTTT.

This clone was observed once. The rearrangement joins TRBV7-9 to TRBJ1-1, with 8 nucleotides matching TRBD1. Looked up from germline, CDR1 is SEHNR and CDR2 is FQNEAQ (reference sequence). The CDR3 is 19 residues long. The trim removed 6 bases at V and 1 base at J, leaving 19 bases unmatched. This CDR3 reads CASSHSRASRTGSNTEAFF. Here the CDR3 DNA reads TGTGCCAGCAGTCATTCAAGAGCCTCTCGGACAGGGTCGAACACTGAAGCTTTCTTT.

The V call is TRBV19, the J call TRBJ2-3; possible D gene TRBD1, 5 bases. The V and J ends lost 3 bases and 4 bases respectively, with 11 bases between them. Germline V gene data show CDR1 as LNHDA and CDR2 as SQIVND (reference sequence). The CDR3 runs 14 residues. The DNA of the CDR3 is TGTGCCAGTAGTATGGGGCCCGTTCCAGATACGCAGTATTTT. This encodes CASSMGPVPDTQYF.

V gene TRBV10-3 combines with J gene TRBJ2-2; 8 bases agree with TRBD1. J gave up 1 base and V 2 bases, and 0 bases lay outside the gene matches. Germline CDR1 is ENHRY and CDR2 is SYGVKD. CDR3 size: 15 residues. The CDR3 DNA reads as TGTGCCATCAGTGAGGGACAGGGGAACACCGGGGAGCTGTTTTTT. Its translation is CAISEGQGNTGELFF.

This chain links TRBV5-8 with TRBJ1-5, with 8 bases aligning to TRBD1. The CDR3 has 18 residues. Germline V gene sequence: CDR1 SGHTS, CDR2 YDEGEE. Trimming at V came to 0 bases and at J to 1 base, leaving 9 bases not matched to a gene. CDR3 nucleotide sequence: TGTGCCAGCAGCTTGGAGCCCCGGACAGGGAACAGCAATCAGCCCCAGCATTTT. Translated: CASSLEPRTGNSNQPQHF.

The chain carries TRBV5-5 and TRBJ2-3; 7 nucleotides align to TRBD1. Trimming at V came to 0 bases and at J to 7 bases, leaving 5 bases not matched to a gene. Germline-derived CDR1 and CDR2 are SGHKS and YYEKEE (reference sequence). The CDR3 has 14 amino acids. The CDR3 region has the DNA TGTGCCAGCAGCTTGGGATTACAGGGGAATACGCAGTATTTT. Its protein is CASSLGLQGNTQYF.

The chain combines TRBV5-5 with TRBJ2-7; 12 nucleotides align to TRBD2. J lost 3 bases, V lost 2 bases, and 18 bases had no gene match. The CDR3 has 20 residues. Germline CDR1 SGHKS, CDR2 YYEKEE (reference sequence). The CDR3: CASSFTSGRSGGRRVYEQYF. The CDR3 DNA sequence: TGTGCCAGCAGCTTCACTAGCGGGAGGTCTGGAGGAAGGAGAGTCTACGAGCAGTACTTC.

V usage is TRBV7-9 and J usage is TRBJ1-1; D call uncertain. The CDR3 contains 15 residues. Germline CDR1 is SEHNR and CDR2 is FQNEAQ (reference sequence). V was shortened by 2 bases and J by 2 bases, with 12 bases between the two germline ends. This chain's CDR3 is CASSLMSGVNTEAFF. The CDR3 region has the DNA TGTGCCAGCAGCTTAATGAGCGGAGTTAACACTGAAGCTTTCTTT.

The chain couples TRBV5-6 to TRBJ2-3; 9 nucleotides align to TRBD2. The junction had 5 bases not matched to a gene; V was cut back by 2 bases and J by 4 bases. The CDR3 is 15 residues long. Germline V gene sequence: CDR1 SGHDT, CDR2 YYEEEE. The CDR3 here is CASSLYASGADTQYF. CDR3 bases: TGTGCCAGCAGCTTATACGCTAGCGGGGCAGATACGCAGTATTTT. The full variable domain, with the rest looked up from reference TRBV5-6 and TRBJ2-3, is DAGVTQSPTHLIKTRGQQVTLRCSPKSGHDTVSWYQQALGQGPQFIFQYYEEEERQRGNFPDRFSGHQFPNYSSELNVNALLLGDSALYLCASSLYASGADTQYFGPGTRLTVL.

V usage is TRBV6-5 and J usage is TRBJ2-1; 9 bases map to TRBD1. Germline trimming cut 10 bases from V and 5 bases from J; bases unmatched to any gene: 3. Germline lookup yields CDR1 MNHEY and CDR2 SVGAGI. CDR3 length equals 12 residues. CDR3 DNA: TGTGCCACTCGGACAGGGGACAATGAGCAGTTCTTC. The encoded protein is CATRTGDNEQFF.

The chain carries TRBV3-1 (or the pseudogene TRBV3-2) and TRBJ2-2, with TRBD1 identical over 8 bases. The trim removed 3 bases at V and 1 base at J, leaving 4 bases unmatched. Germline V lookup: CDR1 LGHDT, CDR2 YNNKEL (reference sequence). This CDR3 has 16 amino acids. CDR3 residues: CASSQDRVGNTGELFF. Written as DNA, the CDR3 is TGTGCCAGCAGCCAGGACAGGGTAGGGAACACCGGGGAGCTGTTTTTT.

The chain uses TRBV3-1 (or the pseudogene TRBV3-2) and TRBJ2-5; D is possibly TRBD2 (5 bases). The germline gives CDR1 LGHDT, CDR2 YNNKEL (reference sequence). The ends were cut back, 4 bases at V and 9 bases at J, with 12 bases in the middle. The CDR3 covers 12 residues. The CDR3 DNA follows: TGTGCCAGCAGCCTCCCGGGGTGGTCCCAGTACTTC. Its translation is CASSLPGWSQYF.

The V gene is TRBV6-2 or TRBV6-3, the J gene TRBJ2-3, with TRBD1 matching over 9 bases. J lost 4 bases, V lost 0 bases, and 5 bases had no gene match. There are 16 residues in the CDR3. Germline V gene lookup returns CDR1 MNHEY and CDR2 SVGEGT. The CDR3 sequence: CASSYSGTGSADTQYF. Here the CDR3 DNA reads TGTGCCAGCAGTTACTCGGGGACAGGGAGCGCAGATACGCAGTATTTT.

The CDR3 region has the DNA TGCGCCAGCAACGAGGGGACAGGTGGTTCCGATGAGCAGTTCTTC. As protein: CASNEGTGGSDEQFF. The chain combines TRBV5-1 with TRBJ2-1, with 8 bases lining up with TRBD1. V lost 6 bases to trimming and J lost 8 bases; unmatched junction nucleotides: 13. This CDR3 spans 15 amino acids. Germline loops: CDR1 SGHRS, CDR2 YFSETQ.

This sequence joins TRBV7-8 and TRBJ2-5, with D possibly being TRBD2 (6 bases). From germline, CDR1 is SGHVS and CDR2 FQNEAQ. This CDR3 region has 16 residues. Trimming took off 0 bases at V and 5 bases at J, with 16 bases between the two ends. DNA for the CDR3: TGTGCCAGCAGCTTAGCCGGGAGAAAAACTATCGAGACCCAGTACTTC. It translates to CASSLAGRKTIETQYF.

This clone has a handful of counts. This sequence joins TRBV4-3 and TRBJ1-2; D may be TRBD1 (6 bases). Trimming left V 1 base short and J 4 bases short, with 16 bases between. The CDR3 is 16 residues long. Germline CDR1 is LGHNA and CDR2 is YSLEER. CDR3 sequence reads: CASSQALTGSVYGYTF. In nucleotides, the CDR3 is TGCGCCAGCAGCCAAGCTCTTACAGGGTCGGTCTATGGCTACACCTTC.